This T cell receptor (beta chain) was sequenced for a study of identical twins' blood T cells. Findings and caveats of the study: Abundant TCRbeta CDR3s overlapped more between twins than with unrelated donors.

Sample barcodes were added at both library ends during cDNA synthesis. TCRdb fed the 5' RACE reads into MiXCR, producing one record per CDR3 protein. The sample gives about 370,000 distinct CDR3 sequences, under 30% of which show up once; about 6.1% is in the top ten. Germline CDR1 reads LNHDA; CDR2 reads SQIVND (reference sequence). This CDR3 comprises 14 residues. Trimming pared 3 bases from V and 3 bases from J, leaving 11 bases between. As for this clonotype: Its target is not known.

This chain connects TRBV19 to TRBJ1-2, with D maybe TRBD1 (5 bases). Sequences were obtained from PBMCs. The origin of this receptor is a woman between 18 and 50 years old in good health. CDR3 bases: TGTGCCAGTAGTATCGGAGGGGCTGACTATGGCTACACCTTC. It specifies CASSIGGADYGYTF. Full variable domain (missing parts from reference TRBV19 and TRBJ1-2): DGGITQSPKYLFRKEGQNVTLSCEQNLNHDAMYWYRQDPGQGLRLIYYSQIVNDFQKGDIAEGYSVSREKKESFPLTVTSAQKNPTAFYLCASSIGGADYGYTFGSGTRLTVV.